The sequence of this T cell receptor beta chain was determined in a study of blood T cell repertoires in COVID-19 (dated by TCRdb to 2019 to 2021). Broadly, across the study: The collaborator samples originated in the United States, Italy and Spain and spanned the acute and convalescent phases of COVID-19. Deeply sampled blood TCRbeta repertoires from subjects exposed to, actively infected with, or recovered from COVID-19 were included in the dataset. Where available, HLA class I and class II types were obtained from metadata supplied by the sample provider rather than from assay-based typing. The prospective study material was composed of cDNA or gDNA derived from T cells, B-cell-depleted T cells, or PBMCs. Samples were obtained from the ongoing ImmuneRACE study (first 160 participants) and from some 1,300 subjects provided by 6 global collaborators. Nearly every sample came with metadata listing a de-identified subject ID, COVID-19 status, age in years and sex. A freely available public database, intended as a resource for researchers studying the immune response to SARS-CoV-2, is where the repertoires were released.

As regards this clone: Its target antigen remains unknown. No base quality values were provided; no much bigger clone lies one nucleotide off.

Whole blood was collected in K2EDTA tubes by collaborating institutions according to the institutions' own protocols. For TCRbeta analysis, collaborator samples were shipped as frozen whole blood, as isolated PBMCs, or as DNA extracted from either sample type. The research as a whole found: The amount of clinical and demographic metadata varied by source and participant and was provided uncurated.

TCRbeta CDR3 regions were amplified from genomic DNA by means of the immunoSEQ Assay, a bias-controlled multiplex PCR. The paper's processing steps were these. The number of nucleated cells in each sample was estimated by amplification of reference gene primers within the assay. To quantify the absolute abundance of each unique TCRbeta CDR3 rearrangement, sequence reads were collapsed and filtered. For each sample, productive Simpson clonality was calculated as the square root of Simpson's diversity index across productive rearrangements. The table comes from immuneACCESS by way of TCRdb, which keeps in-frame sequences with V and J called. Part of the clones is missing from these tables; in studies checked, under half for an unresolved V gene and the rest for unknown reasons. The V and J calls and clone size are taken from that table; D and trimming were inferred from the DNA. Across this sample there are 70,000 to 95,000 clones, with 82% seen only once. In total, the top ten clones hold roughly 22% of the sample.

Its CDR3 holds 14 amino acids, cysteine through phenylalanine. CDR3 DNA only is kept here, 42 bases in frame from base 1. V is clipped by 4 bases and J by 7 bases, and the sequence between their germline boundaries is 15 bases long. The CDR1 and CDR2 encoded by the germline V gene (reference sequence) are LGHDT and YNNKEL. Sequencing used peripheral blood. The sequence is built from TRBV3-1 (or the pseudogene TRBV3-2) and TRBJ2-3, and possibly TRBD2, on 5 matching bases. This sequence originates from a human donor in a cohort sampled during active COVID-19. The bases are TGTGCCAGCAGCCCAGGACTCGGCGTTTATACGCAGTATTTT. The translation is CASSPGLGVYTQYF.